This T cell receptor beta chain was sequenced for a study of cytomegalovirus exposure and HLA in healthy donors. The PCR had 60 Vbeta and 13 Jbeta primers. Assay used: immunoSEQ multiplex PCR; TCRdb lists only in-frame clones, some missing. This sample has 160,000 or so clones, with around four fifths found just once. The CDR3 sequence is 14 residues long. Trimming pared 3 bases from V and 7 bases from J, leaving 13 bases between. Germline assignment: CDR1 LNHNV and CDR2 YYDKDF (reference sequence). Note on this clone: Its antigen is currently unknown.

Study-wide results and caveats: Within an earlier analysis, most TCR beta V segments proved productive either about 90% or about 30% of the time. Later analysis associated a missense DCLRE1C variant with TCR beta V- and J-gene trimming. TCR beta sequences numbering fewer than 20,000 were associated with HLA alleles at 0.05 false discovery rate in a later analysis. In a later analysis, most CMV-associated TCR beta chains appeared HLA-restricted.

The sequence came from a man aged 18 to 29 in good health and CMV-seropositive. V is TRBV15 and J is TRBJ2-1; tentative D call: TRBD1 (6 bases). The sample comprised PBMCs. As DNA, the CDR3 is TGTGCCACCAGCAGTGGGGGCGTCAGAAATGAGCAGTTCTTC. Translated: CATSSGGVRNEQFF.